The 2 T cell receptor beta chains given below trace back to one sample, sequenced in a study of CD8 T cells in ankylosing spondylitis. TCRdb re-analysed the 5' RACE reads in MiXCR, keeping a single row per CDR3 protein. This table has nearly 250,000 distinct CDR3 sequences, 32% appearing once. Material: blood, either unsorted or a sorted T cell fraction (not recorded which). Receptors were obtained from a male donor with ankylosing spondylitis or in good health (not recorded which).

V is TRBV12-3 or TRBV12-4 and J is TRBJ1-2; D gene uncertain. V was pared by 5 bases and J by 5 bases, with 12 bases between. This CDR3 contains 13 residues. The CDR3 coding sequence is TGTGCCAGCAGTCAAGGACGGATTTATGGCTACACCTTC. Protein product: CASSQGRIYGYTF.

In its sample, this clonotype was seen a few times. The chain uses TRBV24-1 and TRBJ2-1; D gene uncertain. From germline, CDR1 is KGHDR and CDR2 SFDVKD. V lost 9 bases and J 8 bases, leaving 13 bases between the germline ends. This CDR3 region has 12 residues. CDR3 protein: CATGQVGYEQFF. As DNA, the CDR3 is TGTGCCACCGGGCAGGTCGGCTATGAGCAGTTCTTC.